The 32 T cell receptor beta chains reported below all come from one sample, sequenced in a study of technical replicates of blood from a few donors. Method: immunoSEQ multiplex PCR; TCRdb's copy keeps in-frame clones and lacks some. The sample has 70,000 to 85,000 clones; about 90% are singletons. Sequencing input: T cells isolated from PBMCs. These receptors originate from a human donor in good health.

The CDR3 DNA reads as TGTGCCAGCAGTGCGCTATACAGGGTTTCTGAAGCTTTCTTT. It specifies CASSALYRVSEAFF. The rearrangement joins TRBV28 to TRBJ1-1, with D possibly matching TRBD1 (6 bases). Germline V CDR1 and CDR2: MDHEN, SYDVKM. V was cut by 5 bases and J by 6 bases, with 16 bases left in between. This CDR3 is built from 14 residues.

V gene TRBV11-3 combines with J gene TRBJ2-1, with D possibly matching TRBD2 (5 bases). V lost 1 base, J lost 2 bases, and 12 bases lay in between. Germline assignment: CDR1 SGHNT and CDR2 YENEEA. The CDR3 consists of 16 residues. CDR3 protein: CASSLGSLGAYNEQFF. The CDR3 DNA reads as TGTGCCAGCAGCTTAGGATCGCTGGGAGCCTACAATGAGCAGTTCTTC.

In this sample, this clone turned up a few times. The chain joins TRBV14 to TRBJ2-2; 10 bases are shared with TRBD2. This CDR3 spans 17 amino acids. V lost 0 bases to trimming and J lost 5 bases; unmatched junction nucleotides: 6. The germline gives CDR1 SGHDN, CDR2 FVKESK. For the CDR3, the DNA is TGTGCCAGCAGCCAAGATCTTCTAGCGGGAGAAACCGGGGAGCTGTTTTTT. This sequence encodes CASSQDLLAGETGELFF. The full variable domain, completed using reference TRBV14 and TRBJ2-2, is EAGVTQFPSHSVIEKGQTVTLRCDPISGHDNLYWYRRVMGKEIKFLLHFVKESKQDESGMPNNRFLAERTGGTYSTLKVQPAELEDSGVYFCASSQDLLAGETGELFFGEGSRLTVL.

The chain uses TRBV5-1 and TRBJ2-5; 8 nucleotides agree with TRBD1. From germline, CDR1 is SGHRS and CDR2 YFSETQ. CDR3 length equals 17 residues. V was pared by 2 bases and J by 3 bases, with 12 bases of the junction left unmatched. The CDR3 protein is CASSLGLGQEREETQYF. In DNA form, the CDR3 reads TGCGCCAGCAGCTTAGGTCTGGGACAGGAACGCGAAGAGACCCAGTACTTC. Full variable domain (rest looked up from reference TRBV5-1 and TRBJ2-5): KAGVTQTPRYLIKTRGQQVTLSCSPISGHRSVSWYQQTPGQGLQFLFEYFSETQRNKGNFPGRFSGRQFSNSRSEMNVSTLELGDSALYLCASSLGLGQEREETQYFGPGTRLLVL.

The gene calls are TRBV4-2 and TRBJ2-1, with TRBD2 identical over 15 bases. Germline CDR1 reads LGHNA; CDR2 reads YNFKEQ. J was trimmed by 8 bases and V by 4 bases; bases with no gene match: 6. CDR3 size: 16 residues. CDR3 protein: CASSLGTSGRYDEQFF. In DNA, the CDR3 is TGTGCCAGCAGCCTAGGGACTAGCGGGAGGTACGATGAGCAGTTCTTC.

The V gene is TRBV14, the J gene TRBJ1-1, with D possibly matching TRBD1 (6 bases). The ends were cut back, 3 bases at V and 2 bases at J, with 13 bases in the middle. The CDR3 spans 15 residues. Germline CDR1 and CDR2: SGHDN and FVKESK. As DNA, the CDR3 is TGTGCCAGCAGCCAGCTGGGGACAAAAAACACTGAAGCTTTCTTT. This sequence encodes CASSQLGTKNTEAFF.

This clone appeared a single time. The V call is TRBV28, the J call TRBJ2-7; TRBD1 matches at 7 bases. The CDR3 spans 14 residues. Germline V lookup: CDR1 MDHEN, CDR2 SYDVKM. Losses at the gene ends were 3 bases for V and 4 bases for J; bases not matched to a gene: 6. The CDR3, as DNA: TGTGCCAGCAGTTTGGAAGGGGGCGCGTACGAGCAGTACTTC. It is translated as CASSLEGGAYEQYF.

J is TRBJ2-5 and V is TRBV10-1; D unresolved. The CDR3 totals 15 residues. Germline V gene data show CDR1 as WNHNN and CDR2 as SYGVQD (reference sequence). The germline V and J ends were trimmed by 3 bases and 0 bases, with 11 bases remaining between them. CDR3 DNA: TGCGCCAGCAGTGATAGTCTGTTTAACCAAGAGACCCAGTACTTC. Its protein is CASSDSLFNQETQYF.

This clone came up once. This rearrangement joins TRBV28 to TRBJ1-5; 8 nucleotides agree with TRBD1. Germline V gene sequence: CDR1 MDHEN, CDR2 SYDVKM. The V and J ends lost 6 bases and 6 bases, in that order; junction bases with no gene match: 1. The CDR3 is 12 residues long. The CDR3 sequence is CASRTGVQPQHF. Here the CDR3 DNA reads TGTGCCAGCAGGACAGGGGTTCAGCCCCAGCATTTT.

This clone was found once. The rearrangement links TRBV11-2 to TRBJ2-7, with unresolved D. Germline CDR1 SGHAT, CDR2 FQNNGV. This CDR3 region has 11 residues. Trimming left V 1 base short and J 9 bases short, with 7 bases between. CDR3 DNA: TGTGCCAGCAGCTTAGGAGGTGGGCAGTACTTC. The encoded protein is CASSLGGGQYF.

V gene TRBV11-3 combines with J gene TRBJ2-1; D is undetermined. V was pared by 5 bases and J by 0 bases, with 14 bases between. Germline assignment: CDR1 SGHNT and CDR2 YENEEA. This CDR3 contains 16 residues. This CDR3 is CASSPWVWSSYNEQFF. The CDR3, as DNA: TGTGCCAGCAGCCCTTGGGTGTGGAGCTCCTACAATGAGCAGTTCTTC.

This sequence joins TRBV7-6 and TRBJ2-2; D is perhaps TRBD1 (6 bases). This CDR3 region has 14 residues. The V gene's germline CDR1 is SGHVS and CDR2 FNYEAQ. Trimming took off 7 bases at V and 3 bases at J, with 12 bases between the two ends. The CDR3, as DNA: TGTGCCAGCACTGGGGGCAGCGACACCGGGGAGCTGTTTTTT. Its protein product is CASTGGSDTGELFF. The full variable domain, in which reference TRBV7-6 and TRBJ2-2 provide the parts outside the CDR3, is GAGVSQSPRYKVTKRGQDVALRCDPISGHVSLYWYRQALGQGPEFLTYFNYEAQQDKSGLPNDRFSAERPEGSISTLTIQRTEQRDSAMYRCASTGGSDTGELFFGEGSRLTVL.

The DNA for the CDR3 is TGTGCCAGTAGAATCGAAGGACAGGGGTTGGCCTACGAGCAGTACTTC. Protein product: CASRIEGQGLAYEQYF. The chain combines TRBV19 with TRBJ2-7; 9 bases align to TRBD1. CDR1 LNHDA and CDR2 SQIVND come from the germline V gene (reference sequence). V shed 6 bases and J 2 bases; nucleotides not matched to a gene: 11. The CDR3 length is 16 residues.

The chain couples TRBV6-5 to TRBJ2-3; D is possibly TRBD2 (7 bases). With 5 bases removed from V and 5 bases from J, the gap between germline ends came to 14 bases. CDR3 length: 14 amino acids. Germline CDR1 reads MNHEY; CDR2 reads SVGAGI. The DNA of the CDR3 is TGTGCCAGCAGTAGACAAAGGGGGGGAGATACGCAGTATTTT. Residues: CASSRQRGGDTQYF.

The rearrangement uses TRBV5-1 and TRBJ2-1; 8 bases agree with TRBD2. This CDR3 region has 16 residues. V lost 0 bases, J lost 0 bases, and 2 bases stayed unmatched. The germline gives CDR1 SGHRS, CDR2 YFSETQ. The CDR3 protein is CASSLGLASSYNEQFF. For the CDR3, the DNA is TGCGCCAGCAGCTTGGGACTAGCGAGCTCCTACAATGAGCAGTTCTTC.

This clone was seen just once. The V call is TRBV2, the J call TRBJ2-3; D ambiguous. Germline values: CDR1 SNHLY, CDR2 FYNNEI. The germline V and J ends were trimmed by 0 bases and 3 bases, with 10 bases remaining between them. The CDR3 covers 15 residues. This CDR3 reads CASSEATQLTDTQYF. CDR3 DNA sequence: TGTGCCAGCAGTGAAGCAACACAGTTAACAGATACGCAGTATTTT.

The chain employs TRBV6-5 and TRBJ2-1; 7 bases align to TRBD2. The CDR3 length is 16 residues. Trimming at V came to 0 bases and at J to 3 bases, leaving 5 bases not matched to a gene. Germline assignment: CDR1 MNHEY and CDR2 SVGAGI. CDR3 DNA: TGTGCCAGCAGTTACTCGGACCTAGCGGTCTACAATGAGCAGTTCTTC. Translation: CASSYSDLAVYNEQFF.

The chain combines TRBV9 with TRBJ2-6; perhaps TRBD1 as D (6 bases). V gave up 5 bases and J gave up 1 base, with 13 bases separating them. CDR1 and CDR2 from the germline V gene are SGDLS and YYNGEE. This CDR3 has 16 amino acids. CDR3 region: CASRRDITSGANVLTF. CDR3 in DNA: TGTGCCAGCAGACGGGACATAACATCTGGGGCCAACGTCCTGACTTTC.

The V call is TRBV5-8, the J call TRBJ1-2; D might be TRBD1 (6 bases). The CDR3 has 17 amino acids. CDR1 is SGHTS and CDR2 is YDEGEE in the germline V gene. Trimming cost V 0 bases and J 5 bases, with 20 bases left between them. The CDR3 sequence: CASSLGGGPTEHYGYTF. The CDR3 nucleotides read TGTGCCAGCAGCTTGGGCGGGGGCCCGACTGAACATTATGGCTACACCTTC.

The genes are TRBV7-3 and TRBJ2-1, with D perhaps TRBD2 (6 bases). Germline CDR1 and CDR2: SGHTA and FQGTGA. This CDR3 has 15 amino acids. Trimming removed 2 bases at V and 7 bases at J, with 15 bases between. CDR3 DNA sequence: TGTGCCAGCAGCTTAGTGAGACTAGGCTATAATGAGCAGTTCTTC. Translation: CASSLVRLGYNEQFF.

CDR3 in amino acids: CASSDSGVDYEQYF. The CDR3 bases are TGTGCCAGCAGTGATTCCGGGGTAGACTACGAGCAGTACTTC. The J gene is TRBJ2-7, the V gene TRBV7-9; a possible D gene is TRBD2 (5 bases). The germline V gene encodes CDR1 SEHNR and CDR2 FQNEAQ (reference sequence). Trimming removed 6 bases from V and 3 bases from J, with 15 bases in between. The length of the CDR3 is 14 residues.

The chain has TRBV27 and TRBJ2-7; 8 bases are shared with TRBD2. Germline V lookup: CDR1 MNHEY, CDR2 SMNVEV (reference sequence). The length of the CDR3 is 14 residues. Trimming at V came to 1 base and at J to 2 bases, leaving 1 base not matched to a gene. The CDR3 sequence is CASSLWRGAYEQYF. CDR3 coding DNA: TGTGCCAGCAGTTTATGGCGGGGGGCCTACGAGCAGTACTTC.

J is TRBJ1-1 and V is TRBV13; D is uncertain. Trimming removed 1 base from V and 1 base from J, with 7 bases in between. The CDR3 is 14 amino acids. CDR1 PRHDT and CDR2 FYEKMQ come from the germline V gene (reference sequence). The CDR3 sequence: CASSLAGRNTEAFF. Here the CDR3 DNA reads TGTGCCAGCAGCTTAGCGGGGAGGAACACTGAAGCTTTCTTT. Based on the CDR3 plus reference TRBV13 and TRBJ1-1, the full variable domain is AAGVIQSPRHLIKEKRETATLKCYPIPRHDTVYWYQQGPGQDPQFLISFYEKMQSDKGSIPDRFSAQQFSDYHSELNMSSLELGDSALYFCASSLAGRNTEAFFGQGTRLTVV.

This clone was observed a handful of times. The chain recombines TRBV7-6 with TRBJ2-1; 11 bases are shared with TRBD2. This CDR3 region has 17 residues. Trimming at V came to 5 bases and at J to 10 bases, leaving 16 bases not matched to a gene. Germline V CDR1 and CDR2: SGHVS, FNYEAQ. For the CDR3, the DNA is TGTGCCAGCAGCCAAGGATTAGGCACTAGCGGGGGCCGGGAGCAGTTCTTC. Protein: CASSQGLGTSGGREQFF.

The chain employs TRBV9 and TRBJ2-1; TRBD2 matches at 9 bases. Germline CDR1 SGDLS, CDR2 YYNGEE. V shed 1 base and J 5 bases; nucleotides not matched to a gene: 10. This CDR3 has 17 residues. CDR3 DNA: TGTGCCAGCAGCGTAAGCGTTGGACTAGCGAACCACAATGAGCAGTTCTTC. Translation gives CASSVSVGLANHNEQFF.

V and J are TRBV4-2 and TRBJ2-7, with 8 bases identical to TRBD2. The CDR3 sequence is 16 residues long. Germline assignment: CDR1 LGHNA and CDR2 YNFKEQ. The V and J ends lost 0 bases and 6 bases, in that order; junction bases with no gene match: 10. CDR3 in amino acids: CASSQEWTGGAGEQYF. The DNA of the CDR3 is TGTGCCAGCAGCCAAGAGTGGACGGGAGGGGCTGGCGAGCAGTACTTC.

The CDR3 reads CASSLRDKEETQYF. CDR3 nucleotide sequence: TGTGCCAGCTCACTCCGGGACAAAGAAGAGACCCAGTACTTC. V usage is TRBV18 and J usage is TRBJ2-5; TRBD1 is a possible D gene (6 bases). Germline assignment: CDR1 KGHSH and CDR2 LQKENI. With 4 bases removed from V and 3 bases from J, the gap between germline ends came to 12 bases. The CDR3 is 14 amino acids.

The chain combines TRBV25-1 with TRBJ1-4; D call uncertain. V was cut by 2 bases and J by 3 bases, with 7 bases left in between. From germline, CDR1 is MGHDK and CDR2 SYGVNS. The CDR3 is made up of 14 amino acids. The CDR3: CASSERRANEKLFF. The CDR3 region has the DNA TGTGCCAGCAGTGAAAGGCGGGCTAATGAAAAACTGTTTTTT.

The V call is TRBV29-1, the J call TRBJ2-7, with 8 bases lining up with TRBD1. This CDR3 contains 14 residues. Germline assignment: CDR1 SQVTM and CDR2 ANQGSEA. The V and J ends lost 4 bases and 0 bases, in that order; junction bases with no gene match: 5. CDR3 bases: TGCAGCGTTGGACAGGGGTCCTTCTCCTACGAGCAGTACTTC. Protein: CSVGQGSFSYEQYF.

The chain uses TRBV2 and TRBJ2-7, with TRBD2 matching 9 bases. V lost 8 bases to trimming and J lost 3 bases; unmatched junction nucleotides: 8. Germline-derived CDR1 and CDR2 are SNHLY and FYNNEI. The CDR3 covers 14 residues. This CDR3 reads CASGGLAAVYEQYF. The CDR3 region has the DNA TGTGCCAGCGGGGGACTAGCCGCCGTCTACGAGCAGTACTTC.

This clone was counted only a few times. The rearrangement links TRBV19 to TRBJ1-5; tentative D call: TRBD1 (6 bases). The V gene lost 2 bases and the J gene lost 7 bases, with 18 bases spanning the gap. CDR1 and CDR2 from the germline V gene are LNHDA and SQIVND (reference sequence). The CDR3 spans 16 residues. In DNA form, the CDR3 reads TGTGCCAGTAGTATACACGGGCAGGGGATAGGGCAGCCCCAGCATTTT. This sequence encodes CASSIHGQGIGQPQHF.

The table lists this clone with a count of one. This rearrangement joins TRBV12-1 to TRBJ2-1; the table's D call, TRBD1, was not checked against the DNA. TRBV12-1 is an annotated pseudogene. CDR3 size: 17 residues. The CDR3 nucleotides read TGTGCCAGCAGCTTTGATCTCGACAGGGGGAAGCGGGAATTGCAGTTCTTC. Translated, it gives CASSFDLDRGKRELQFF.